These 25 T cell receptor beta chains share one sample of origin, sequenced in a study of T-cell reconstitution after alpha-beta-depleted transplantation in children. Unique molecular identifiers tagged the TCRbeta library. TCRdb passed the PCR reads through MiXCR, listing each CDR3 protein once. The repertoire has hundreds of thousands of distinct CDR3 sequences, around 13% of them found once; the top ten carry roughly 0.77%. The specimen comprised PBMCs, sampled before TCRalphabeta/CD19-depleted stem cell transplant. These receptor sequences come from a girl aged 2 to 10 with congenital amegakaryocytic thrombocytopenia, due to receive a stem cell transplant.

Turning to this clonotype: A much larger clone is a single base away; this may be a read error. V and J are TRBV12-3 or TRBV12-4 and TRBJ2-7; D is ambiguous. This CDR3 comprises 13 residues. With 6 bases removed from V and 6 bases from J, the gap between germline ends came to 15 bases. In nucleotides, the CDR3 is TGTGCCAGCAGCCTATTCGCTGACTCCGAGCAGTACGTC. Translating it yields CASSLFADSEQYV.

The chain carries TRBV29-1 and TRBJ1-3; D might be TRBD1 (5 bases). V lost 4 bases, J lost 4 bases, and 11 bases lay in between. Germline V gives CDR1 SQVTM, CDR2 ANQGSEA. The CDR3 runs to 13 residues. The CDR3 region is CSVAGRDGNTIYF. The CDR3 DNA is TGCAGCGTTGCAGGGAGGGACGGAAACACCATATATTTT.

This clonotype showed up many times. The chain recombines TRBV12-3 or TRBV12-4 with TRBJ2-5; D gene unclear. V was trimmed by 3 bases and J by 5 bases, leaving 16 bases between them. The CDR3 totals 15 residues. The CDR3 protein is CASSFRVYPVETQYF. As DNA, the CDR3 is TGTGCCAGCAGTTTCCGAGTCTACCCTGTTGAGACCCAGTACTTC.

This clonotype came up many times. V usage is TRBV20-1 and J usage is TRBJ2-1; D perhaps matches TRBD2 (5 bases). There are 12 residues in the CDR3. The germline gives CDR1 DFQATT, CDR2 SNEGSKA (reference sequence). Trimming left V 5 bases short and J 6 bases short, with 11 bases between. The CDR3, as DNA: TGCAGTGCTGGGAGAGACTCCAATGAGCAGTTCTTC. As protein: CSAGRDSNEQFF.

In its sample, this clonotype was seen many times. The rearrangement joins TRBV7-2 to TRBJ2-7, with 11 bases identical to TRBD1. Germline V gene sequence: CDR1 SGHTA, CDR2 FQGNSA. V lost 2 bases and J lost 4; bases outside the gene matches: 4. This CDR3 comprises 15 residues. The CDR3 loop reads CASSLRTGGIYEQYF. The CDR3 nucleotides read TGTGCCAGCAGCTTACGGACAGGGGGCATTTACGAGCAGTACTTC.

This clonotype was found a few times. This CDR3 reads CASGFSRDRGNYGYTF. In nucleotides, the CDR3 is TGTGCTAGTGGTTTTAGCCGGGACAGGGGGAATTATGGCTACACCTTC. The chain couples TRBV12-5 to TRBJ1-2, with 11 nucleotides matching TRBD1. V shed 3 bases, J shed 5 bases, and the junction held 8 bases outside the gene matches. The CDR3 runs to 16 residues. The germline V gene has CDR1 LGHNT and CDR2 FRNRAP.

This clonotype appeared once. A much larger clone is a single base away; this may be a read error. The chain is built from TRBV20-1 and TRBJ2-3; D perhaps matches TRBD2 (6 bases). The CDR3 length is 15 residues. CDR1 is DFQATT and CDR2 is SNEGSKA in the germline V gene (reference sequence). V was cut by 5 bases and J by 5 bases, with 20 bases left in between. The CDR3 coding sequence is TGCAGTGCTTCCGTGGCTAGCGTCCTAAAAGATACGCAGTATTTT. Translation: CSASVASVLKDTQYF.

The chain links TRBV7-8 to TRBJ2-5, with unresolved D. The CDR3 has 15 residues. V was trimmed by 3 bases and J by 2 bases, leaving 13 bases between them. Germline V gene data show CDR1 as SGHVS and CDR2 as FQNEAQ. In DNA, the CDR3 is TGTGCCAGCAGCTTGACGTACCGTCAACAAGAGACCCAGTACTTC. It specifies CASSLTYRQQETQYF.

This clonotype was detected only a few times. This sequence joins TRBV20-1 and TRBJ2-3; 8 bases align to TRBD2. The germline V gene encodes CDR1 DFQATT and CDR2 SNEGSKA (reference sequence). The CDR3 loop spans 11 amino acids. Germline trimming cut 5 bases from V and 9 bases from J; bases unmatched to any gene: 4. The CDR3 loop is CSAQLAVTQYF. Here the CDR3 DNA reads TGCAGTGCTCAACTAGCGGTGACGCAGTATTTT.

This clonotype came up a few times. This rearrangement joins TRBV7-8 to TRBJ1-1; no definite D call. In germline, CDR1 is SGHVS, CDR2 FQNEAQ. Trimming shortened V by 2 bases and J by 1 base, and 11 bases separated the two germline ends. The CDR3 contains 15 residues. Here the CDR3 DNA reads TGTGCCAGCAGCTTAACGCGACGGAAGAACACTGAAGCTTTCTTT. It specifies CASSLTRRKNTEAFF.

This clonotype was seen a handful of times. The chain carries TRBV7-6 and TRBJ2-2, with TRBD2 matching 7 bases. This CDR3 contains 14 residues. The germline V gene has CDR1 SGHVS and CDR2 FNYEAQ. V lost 8 bases to trimming and J lost 1 base; unmatched junction nucleotides: 4. In DNA, the CDR3 is TGTGCCAGCGTCCCGGGGGGGAACACCGGGGAGCTGTTTTTT. It translates to CASVPGGNTGELFF.

This clonotype was seen at least ten times. The chain joins TRBV6-5 to TRBJ1-1; maybe TRBD1 (5 bases). This CDR3 spans 14 amino acids. V lost 0 bases, J lost 11 bases, and 16 bases lay in between. Germline lookup yields CDR1 MNHEY and CDR2 SVGAGI. In DNA form, the CDR3 reads TGTGCCAGCAGTTACTCGGGCAGGGAGGGGTTGGCTTTCTTT. Its protein is CASSYSGREGLAFF.

The table lists this clonotype with many counts. V usage is TRBV20-1 and J usage is TRBJ2-3; D call uncertain. The CDR3 consists of 14 residues. CDR1 is DFQATT, CDR2 SNEGSKA, per germline (reference sequence). The ends were cut back, 6 bases at V and 6 bases at J, with 19 bases in the middle. In DNA, the CDR3 is TGCAGTGCCCAAACACTACCCTTATCCGATACGCAGTATTTT. Protein: CSAQTLPLSDTQYF.

This clonotype has at least ten counts. The chain couples TRBV6-5 to TRBJ2-7; perhaps D is TRBD1 or TRBD2 (5 bases each). This CDR3 comprises 13 residues. The germline V gene encodes CDR1 MNHEY and CDR2 SVGAGI. V was cut by 4 bases and J by 4 bases, with 11 bases left in between. CDR3 in amino acids: CASSFGTDYEQYF. CDR3 nucleotides: TGTGCCAGCAGTTTCGGGACGGATTACGAGCAGTACTTC.

Concerning this clonotype: This may come from a read error, since a much larger clone is one base off. The chain joins TRBV16 to TRBJ2-1; D tentatively fits TRBD1 or TRBD2 (5 bases each). Germline V gene data show CDR1 as KGHSY and CDR2 as FQNENV. Trimming took off 5 bases at V and 7 bases at J, with 9 bases between the two ends. The CDR3 totals 12 residues. CDR3 nucleotides: TGTGCCAGCAGCTATTGGGGGAATGAGCAGTTCTTC. This sequence encodes CASSYWGNEQFF.

The chain uses TRBV25-1 and TRBJ2-7; no clear D gene. The germline V gene encodes CDR1 MGHDK and CDR2 SYGVNS. V shed 4 bases and J shed 3 bases, with 7 bases lying between them. The CDR3 sequence is 12 residues long. The CDR3 region is CASSAAVYEQYF. The CDR3 coding sequence is TGTGCCAGCAGTGCCGCAGTCTACGAGCAGTACTTC.

This clonotype appeared many times. V usage is TRBV29-1 and J usage is TRBJ2-7; a possible D gene is TRBD1 (5 bases). Trimming took 2 bases from V and 2 from J, leaving 10 bases between them. This CDR3 contains 13 residues. Germline CDR1 reads SQVTM; CDR2 reads ANQGSEA. CDR3 sequence: CSVEWGSAYEQYF. CDR3 DNA: TGCAGCGTTGAATGGGGCAGCGCCTACGAGCAGTACTTC.

At least ten counts were recorded for this clonotype. The chain joins TRBV20-1 to TRBJ2-7; D gene uncertain. This CDR3 has 14 residues. The V gene's germline CDR1 is DFQATT and CDR2 SNEGSKA (reference sequence). Trimming pared 3 bases from V and 1 base from J, leaving 13 bases between. The CDR3 sequence is CSARRSGASYEQYF. CDR3 nucleotide sequence: TGCAGTGCTAGGCGATCGGGCGCTTCCTACGAGCAGTACTTC.

This clonotype was seen only a few times. The chain links TRBV5-1 to TRBJ1-6, with TRBD1 identical over 10 bases. Trimming took 5 bases from V and 8 from J; bases not matched to a gene: 7. The germline V gene has CDR1 SGHRS and CDR2 YFSETQ. The CDR3 loop spans 15 amino acids. The CDR3 region is CASRSLGTGDSPLHF. The CDR3, as DNA: TGCGCCAGCAGATCCCTGGGGACAGGGGATTCACCCCTCCACTTT. The full variable domain, rest sourced from reference TRBV5-1 and TRBJ1-6, is KAGVTQTPRYLIKTRGQQVTLSCSPISGHRSVSWYQQTPGQGLQFLFEYFSETQRNKGNFPGRFSGRQFSNSRSEMNVSTLELGDSALYLCASRSLGTGDSPLHFGNGTRLTVT.

This clonotype was recorded at least ten times. V and J are TRBV5-1 and TRBJ2-3, with D maybe TRBD1 (5 bases). The V and J ends lost 4 bases and 2 bases respectively, with 17 bases between them. Germline V lookup: CDR1 SGHRS, CDR2 YFSETQ. CDR3 size: 16 residues. The CDR3 DNA follows: TGCGCCAGCAGCCTAGGCCGAGACAGACTCACAGATACGCAGTATTTT. This gives the protein CASSLGRDRLTDTQYF.

This clonotype was counted many times. The rearrangement links TRBV5-1 to TRBJ1-1; TRBD1 is a possible D gene (5 bases). There are 14 residues in the CDR3. The V end was cut by 0 bases, the J end by 7 bases, with 13 bases between. Germline V CDR1 and CDR2: SGHRS, YFSETQ. The CDR3 nucleotides read TGCGCCAGCAGCTTGGAGGGCAGGGCTGATGAAGCTTTCTTT. Protein: CASSLEGRADEAFF.

This clonotype appeared a few times. This rearrangement joins TRBV25-1 to TRBJ1-1; D perhaps matches TRBD1 (6 bases). Trimming removed 6 bases from V and 1 base from J, with 18 bases in between. Germline V gene lookup returns CDR1 MGHDK and CDR2 SYGVNS. This CDR3 has 16 residues. The CDR3 DNA reads TGTGCCAGCAGGAGGCCACTCGGACAGCCGAACACTGAAGCTTTCTTT. Its protein is CASRRPLGQPNTEAFF.

The genes are TRBV28 and TRBJ2-7; 9 bases align to TRBD1. The CDR3 loop spans 15 amino acids. CDR1 and CDR2 (germline): MDHEN, SYDVKM. V gave up 5 bases and J gave up 5 bases; unmatched junction bases: 10. CDR3 sequence (DNA): TGTGCCAGCAGTCCCCCGGGACAGGGAACCCACGAGCAGTACTTC. Protein: CASSPPGQGTHEQYF.

This clonotype has at least ten counts. The rearrangement joins TRBV12-3 or TRBV12-4 to TRBJ1-2, with TRBD1 matching 8 bases. The CDR3 is made up of 14 amino acids. The trim removed 6 bases at V and 4 bases at J, leaving 7 bases unmatched. The CDR3 region is CASRTSGGAYGYTF. CDR3 DNA: TGTGCCAGCAGGACTTCAGGGGGCGCCTATGGCTACACCTTC.

This clonotype was seen more than once but under ten times. This chain's CDR3 is CASSPRGGSLQSSYEQYF. In nucleotides, the CDR3 is TGTGCCAGCAGTCCCCGAGGGGGTTCGCTCCAGAGCTCCTACGAGCAGTACTTC. The rearrangement links TRBV12-3 or TRBV12-4 to TRBJ2-7; tentative D call: TRBD1 (6 bases). Trimming removed 5 bases at V and 0 bases at J, with 23 bases between. The CDR3 has 18 amino acids.